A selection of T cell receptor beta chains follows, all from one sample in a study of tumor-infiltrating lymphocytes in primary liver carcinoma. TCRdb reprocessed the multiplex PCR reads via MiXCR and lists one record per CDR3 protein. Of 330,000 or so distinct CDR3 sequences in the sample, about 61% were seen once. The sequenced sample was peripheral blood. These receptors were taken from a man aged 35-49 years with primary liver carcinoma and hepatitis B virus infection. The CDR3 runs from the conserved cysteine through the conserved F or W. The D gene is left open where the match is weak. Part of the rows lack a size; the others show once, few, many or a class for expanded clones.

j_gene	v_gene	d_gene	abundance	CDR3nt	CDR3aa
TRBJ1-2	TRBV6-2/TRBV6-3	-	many	TGTGCCAGCAGTTTGAGACAGGAGGATGGCTACACCTTC	CASSLRQEDGYTF
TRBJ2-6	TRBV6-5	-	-	TGTGCCAGCAGTGGGGTATCTGGGGCCAACGTCCTGACTTTC	CASSGVSGANVLTF
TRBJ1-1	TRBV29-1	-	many	TGCAGCGGAGACAGGAATATGAACACTGAAGCTTTCTTT	CSGDRNMNTEAFF
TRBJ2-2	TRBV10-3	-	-	TGTGCCATCAGACCCCCTTCGGGAGACACCGGGGAGCTGTTTTTT	CAIRPPSGDTGELFF
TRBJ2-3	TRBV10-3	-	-	TGTGCCATCAGTGAGTCTCTGGGACGCACAGATACGCAGTATTTT	CAISESLGRTDTQYF
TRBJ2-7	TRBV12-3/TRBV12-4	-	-	TGTGCCAGCAGTTTAGGTCGGTGCGTGGACAGTACCTACGAGCAGTACTTC	CASSLGRCVDSTYEQYF
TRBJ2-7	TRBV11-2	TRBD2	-	TGTGCCAGCAATACGGGACTAGCAGAGTACGAGCAGTACTTC	CASNTGLAEYEQYF
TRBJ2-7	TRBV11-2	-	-	TGCGCCAGCAGCTCAGTCCCGAATACCTACGAGCAGTACTTC	CASSSVPNTYEQYF
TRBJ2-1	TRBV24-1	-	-	TGTGCCACCAGTGATTTCCCTAAGCCTACTAGCTGGGGGGTCTCCTACAATGAGCAGTTCTTC	CATSDFPKPTSWGVSYNEQFF
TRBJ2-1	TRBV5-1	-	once	TGCGCCAGCACCCTAAGGGGGACCTACAATGAGCAGTTCTTC	CASTLRGTYNEQFF
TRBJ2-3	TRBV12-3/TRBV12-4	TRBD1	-	TGTGCCAGCAGTAAAAACAGGGGGCGTACAGATGCGCAGTATTTT	CASSKNRGRTDAQYF
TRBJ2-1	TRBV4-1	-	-	TGCGCCAGCAGCCGACAAGATGTCCGCGAGTTCAATGGGCAGTTCTTC	CASSRQDVREFNGQFF
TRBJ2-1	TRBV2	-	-	TGTGCCAGCAAGGGGGAAAAGGGTGAGCAGTTCTTC	CASKGEKGEQFF
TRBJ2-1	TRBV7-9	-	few	TGTGCCAGCAGCGTCGGGACACCGGACAATGAGCAGTTCTTC	CASSVGTPDNEQFF
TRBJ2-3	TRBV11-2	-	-	TGTGCCAGCAGCATAGAGTGTGATACGCAGTATTTT	CASSIECDTQYF
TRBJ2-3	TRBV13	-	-	TGTGTCAGCAGCTTAAGGGCTAGAACCACAGATACGCAGTATTTT	CVSSLRARTTDTQYF
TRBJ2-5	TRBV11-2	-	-	TGTGCCTGCAGGTTTGAGAGGGGGACCCAGTACTTC	CACRFERGTQYF
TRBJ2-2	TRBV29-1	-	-	TGCAGCGCTAGGAGAAGGGGGGACACCGGGGAGCTGTTTTTT	CSARRRGDTGELFF
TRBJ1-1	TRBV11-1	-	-	TGTGCCAGCAGTTTAGCCGAGATCACTGAAGCTTTCTTT	CASSLAEITEAFF
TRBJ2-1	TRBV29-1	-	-	TGCAGCGTTAGGCAGGGGGGAAATGAGCGGTCCTTC	CSVRQGGNERSF
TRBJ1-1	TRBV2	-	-	TGTGCCAGCAAGAGACAGACCAACACTGAAGCTTTCTTT	CASKRQTNTEAFF
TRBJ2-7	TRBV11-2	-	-	TGTGCCAGCAGCTTAGGCCACATAGAGGGAGGTCTCAACGAGCAGTACTTC	CASSLGHIEGGLNEQYF
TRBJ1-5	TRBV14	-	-	TGTGTCAGCAGCCCCGGTGGCTTCAATCAGCCCCAGCATTTT	CVSSPGGFNQPQHF
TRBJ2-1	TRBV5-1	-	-	TGCGCCAGCAGCTCTAGCAGTTTCTCCTACAATGAGCAGCTCTTC	CASSSSSFSYNEQLF
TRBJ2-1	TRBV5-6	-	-	TGTGCCAGCAGCATTCGTCACTGGTACTACAATGAGCAGTTCTTC	CASSIRHWYYNEQFF
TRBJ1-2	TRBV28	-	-	TGTGCCAGCAGTTTAGGGGGGAACTATGGCTACACCTTC	CASSLGGNYGYTF
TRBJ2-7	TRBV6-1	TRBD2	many	TGTGCCAGCAGTGTTCTCCCCCTGGGGGGGGACGAGCAGTACTTC	CASSVLPLGGDEQYF
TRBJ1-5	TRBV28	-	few	TGTGCCAGCAGTTCATACCCCGACAGTAATCATCAGCCCCAGCATTTT	CASSSYPDSNHQPQHF
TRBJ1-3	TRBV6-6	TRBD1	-	TGTGCCAGCAGTTACTCGACCCCCGGGACAGGGGTGTCCGGAGACACCATATATTTT	CASSYSTPGTGVSGDTIYF
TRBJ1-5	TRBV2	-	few	TGTGCCAGCCGTAAGGGGCAAAGCAATCAGCCCCAGCATTTT	CASRKGQSNQPQHF
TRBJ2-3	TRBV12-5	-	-	TGTGCTAGTGGTTTGGGACAGCACATCACAGATACGCAGTATTTT	CASGLGQHITDTQYF
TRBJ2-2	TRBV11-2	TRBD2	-	TGTGCCAGCAGCTCCATAGCGGGTTTGAGTACCGGGGAGCTGTTTTTT	CASSSIAGLSTGELFF
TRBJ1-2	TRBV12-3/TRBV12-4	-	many	TGTGCCAGCAGTCCGATATGGGGGGGCCTCACCTTC	CASSPIWGGLTF
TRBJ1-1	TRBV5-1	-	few	TGCGCCAGCAGCCTTGTAACAGGCAACACTGAAGCTTTCTTT	CASSLVTGNTEAFF
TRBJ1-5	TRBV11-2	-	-	TGTGCCAGCAGCCTAACATTCCCTAGGGATACGCAGCATTTT	CASSLTFPRDTQHF
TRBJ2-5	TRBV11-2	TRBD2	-	TGTGCCAGCGCGGGACTACAAGAGACCCTATACTTC	CASAGLQETLYF
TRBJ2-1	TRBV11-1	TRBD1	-	TGTGCCAGCACCTTAAGCGGGACAGGGTTTTACAATGAGCAGTTCTTC	CASTLSGTGFYNEQFF
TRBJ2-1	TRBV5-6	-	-	TGTGCCAACAGCGGGTTAGAGCGGTCCTACAATGAGCAGTTCTTC	CANSGLERSYNEQFF
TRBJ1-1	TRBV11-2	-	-	TGTGGCAGCAGCCCCTCCTCAAGGTTTGAAGTTTTCTTT	CGSSPSSRFEVFF
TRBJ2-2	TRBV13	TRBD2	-	TGTGCCAGCAGCGGAGTACTAGCGGGAGCGATCGGGGAGCTGTTTTTT	CASSGVLAGAIGELFF
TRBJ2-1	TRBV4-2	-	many	TGTGCCAGCAGCCAAGCCTGGGATGAGCAGTTCTTC	CASSQAWDEQFF
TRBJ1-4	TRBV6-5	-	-	TGTGCCAGCAGTTACGCTGGGGGGCGTGGGGAAAAACTGTTTTTT	CASSYAGGRGEKLFF
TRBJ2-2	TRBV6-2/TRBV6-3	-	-	TGTGCCAGCAGAAAAAATATGGGGGAGCTGTTTTTT	CASRKNMGELFF
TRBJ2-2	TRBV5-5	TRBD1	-	TGTGCCAGCAGTTGGGCAGGACAGGGTGGCACCGGGGAGCTGTTTTTT	CASSWAGQGGTGELFF
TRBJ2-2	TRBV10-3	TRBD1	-	TGTGCCATCAGTGAGTTTGAAGACAGGGATGACACCGGGGAGCTGTTTTTT	CAISEFEDRDDTGELFF
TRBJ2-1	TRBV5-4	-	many	TGTGCCAGCAGCTTGCAGGGGACATCCTACAATGAGCAGTTCTTC	CASSLQGTSYNEQFF
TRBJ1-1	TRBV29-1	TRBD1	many	TGCAGCGTTTCGACAGGGGTAGCTGAAGCTTTCTTT	CSVSTGVAEAFF
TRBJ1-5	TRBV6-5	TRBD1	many	TGTGCCAGCAGTCGACAGGGTGATCAGCCCCAGCATTTT	CASSRQGDQPQHF
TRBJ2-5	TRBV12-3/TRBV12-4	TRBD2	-	TGTGCCAGCATTTTACTAGCGGGAGAGGCCCAGTACTTC	CASILLAGEAQYF
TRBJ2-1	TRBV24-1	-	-	TGTGCCACCAGTGATGGGGGAGCGAATGAGCAGTTCTTC	CATSDGGANEQFF